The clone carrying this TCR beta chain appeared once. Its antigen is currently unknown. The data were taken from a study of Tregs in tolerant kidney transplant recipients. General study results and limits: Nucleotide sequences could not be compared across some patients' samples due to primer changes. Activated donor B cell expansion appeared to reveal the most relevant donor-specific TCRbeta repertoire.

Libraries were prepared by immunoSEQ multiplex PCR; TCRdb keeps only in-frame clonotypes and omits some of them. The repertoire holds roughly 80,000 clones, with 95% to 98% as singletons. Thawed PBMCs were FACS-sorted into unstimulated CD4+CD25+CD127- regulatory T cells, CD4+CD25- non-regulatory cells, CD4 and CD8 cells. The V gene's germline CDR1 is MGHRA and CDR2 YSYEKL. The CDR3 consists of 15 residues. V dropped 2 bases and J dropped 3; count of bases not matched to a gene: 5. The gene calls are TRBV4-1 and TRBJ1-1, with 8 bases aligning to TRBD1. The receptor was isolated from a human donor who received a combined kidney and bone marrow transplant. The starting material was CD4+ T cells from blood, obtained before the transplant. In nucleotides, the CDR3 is TGCGCCAGCAGCCAAATGGGACAGGTATACACTGAAGCTTTCTTT. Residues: CASSQMGQVYTEAFF.